This T cell receptor beta chain was sequenced during a study of post-analysis software for immune sequencing data. The overall study: Several disease courses (relapsing-remitting, secondary progressive and progressive-relapsing) of multiple sclerosis were included.

This CDR3 comprises 13 residues. The germline V gene has CDR1 DFQATT and CDR2 SNEGSKA (reference sequence). Trimming removed 5 bases from V and 7 bases from J; junction bases left unmatched: 6. This clonotype was counted at least ten times. The antigen is undetermined. Study-level findings and limits: Elevated frequency relative to controls characterized roughly five TRBV segments in patients, TRBV5-6, TRBV5-1 and TRBV20-1 among them. Samples prepared in the same batch strongly co-clustered by F measure. Comparison with controls showed significantly lower normalized Chao1 diversity in multiple sclerosis patients.

Libraries were made from TCR beta cDNA, and they carried unique molecular identifiers. Each sample of roughly 0.9 to 11 million input T cells yielded approximately 500,000 cDNA molecules, so each molecule approximated one T cell. MiXCR, run by TCRdb on the PCR reads, gives a single entry per CDR3 protein. The sample includes about 200,000 distinct CDR3 sequences, 29% of them seen just once. This sequence originates from a girl between 2 and 17 years old with multiple sclerosis. The sample was blood. The gene calls are TRBV20-1 and TRBJ2-1; 9 bases match TRBD1. In DNA, the CDR3 is TGCAGTGCTCCCGGGACAGGGAGAAATGAGCAGTTCTTC. Translating it yields CSAPGTGRNEQFF.